This entry concerns a single TCR beta chain. The data were obtained in a study of blood T cell repertoires in COVID-19. Overall study: T cells, B-cell-depleted T cells, or PBMCs supplied cDNA or gDNA.

Clones were read by immunoSEQ multiplex PCR, and TCRdb kept only the in-frame ones, dropping some. The sample lists over 150,000 clones, approximately 88% occurring once. This CDR3 is 13 amino acids long. J lost 6 bases, V lost 4 bases, and 4 bases had no gene match. Germline V gives CDR1 MGHRA, CDR2 YSYEKL. Sequenced sample: peripheral blood. The clonotype was recovered from a woman aged 55-69 years with acute or convalescent COVID-19. This rearrangement joins TRBV4-1 to TRBJ2-3; 7 positions match TRBD1. In nucleotides, the CDR3 is TGCGCCAGCAGCCTCGACAGGGCGGATACGCAGTATTTT. This sequence encodes CASSLDRADTQYF.